This TCR beta chain stems from a study of shared clonotypes between healthy human individuals. The CDR3 sequence is 19 residues long. Unmatched junction bases numbered 21, after V lost 5 bases and J lost 5 bases. Germline loops: CDR1 MDHEN, CDR2 SYDVKM. The authors split each subset's genomic DNA evenly across several immunoSEQ plates. Using immunoSEQ multiplex PCR, the repertoire was profiled, and TCRdb retains in-frame clones only, with some absent. The data contain roughly 850,000 clones, roughly 96% of them singletons. CD8 cells classed as naive were CD45RO-negative and positively selected for CCR7, excluding terminally differentiated effector memory CD45RA+ cells.

The chain is built from TRBV28 and TRBJ2-3; 8 bases are a match to TRBD1. The TCR was taken from a young man in good health. Material: naive CD8+ T cells sorted from blood. CDR3 sequence (DNA): TGTGCCAGCAGTCCCAGATATGGTACGGCAGGGGGCGCGGAAGATACGCAGTATTTT. Residues: CASSPRYGTAGGAEDTQYF.